This section outlines one T cell receptor beta chain sequence together with its context. Only in-frame clones appear in the TCRdb table, and some are missing; sequencing was by immunoSEQ multiplex PCR. The data contain about 110,000 clones, more than 85% of them seen just once; the ten biggest clones take up about 1.2%. The CDR3 runs 15 residues. V was shortened by 9 bases and J by 5 bases, with 20 bases between the two germline ends. Germline CDR1 reads MNHEY; CDR2 reads SVGAGI. The data derive from a study of T cell responses to AZD1222 COVID-19 vaccine. Sequences were derived from peripheral blood, sampled on day 0 of AZD1222 vaccination. This chain links TRBV6-5 with TRBJ2-1; TRBD1 or TRBD2 may be the D gene (6 bases each). The clonotype comes from an adult in good health. The CDR3 DNA sequence: TGTGCCAGGCCGGAGGGGGGACTGATAGACAATGAGCAGTTCTTC. Translation gives CARPEGGLIDNEQFF.